This T cell receptor beta chain was identified in a study of shared clonotypes between healthy human individuals. Donors, without exception, were Caucasian adults residing in Nashville, Tennessee. CD4+ cells yielded CD45RA+ naive and CD45RA-negative memory subsets. CDR1 is LNHDA and CDR2 is SQIVND in the germline V gene (reference sequence). The V and J ends lost 3 bases and 2 bases, in that order; junction bases with no gene match: 6. The CDR3 totals 15 residues. The protocol was immunoSEQ multiplex PCR, while the TCRdb copy is restricted to in-frame clones and leaves out a portion. Among approximately 2,300,000 clones, less than 95% were seen once, and the ten largest hold 0.37%.

The sequenced sample consisted of naive CD4+ T cells from PBMCs. Subset: CD45RA+ positively selected. V is TRBV19 and J is TRBJ2-7, with TRBD1 matching over 8 bases. This clonotype was sampled from a man younger than 30 in good health. Some clones in this sample may be carry-over from other donors' samples. DNA for the CDR3: TGTGCCAGTAGTATCCGGACAGGGCGAGCCTACGAGCAGTACTTC. Translated, it gives CASSIRTGRAYEQYF.